This passage covers 9 T cell receptor beta chains from one sample sequenced in a study of metastatic and nonmetastatic thyroid tumors. TCRdb used MiXCR to call clones anew from the PCR reads. The sample has about 93,000 clones; about 12% are singletons. Thyroid surgery was preceded by no treatment in any patient. Material: blood. These receptors all come from a female donor with papillary thyroid cancer or a benign thyroid nodule (not recorded which). Some clones in this sample may be carry-over from other donors' samples.

This clone appeared a few times. J is TRBJ2-1 and V is TRBV19; no clear D. CDR3 length: 14 residues. Germline V gene lookup returns CDR1 LNHDA and CDR2 SQIVND (reference sequence). Trimming removed 5 bases at V and 7 bases at J, with 15 bases between. The CDR3 DNA reads TGTGCCAGTAGTTTGGGCGGCCCCGGGAATGAGCAGTTCTTC. Translated, it gives CASSLGGPGNEQFF.

In its sample, this clone was seen a few times. A much larger clone differs from this one at a single base, so this may be a read error. The rearrangement links TRBV18 to TRBJ2-7, with TRBD2 matching over 8 bases. V lost 5 bases and J lost 9; bases outside the gene matches: 12. Germline loops: CDR1 KGHSH, CDR2 LQKENI. The CDR3 consists of 14 residues. The DNA of the CDR3 is TGTGCCAGCTCATTCCCGGGACTAGTGGAGGTGCAGTACTTC. It encodes CASSFPGLVEVQYF.

The chain joins TRBV5-1 to TRBJ2-5, with D tentatively TRBD1 (5 bases). Germline CDR1 SGHRS, CDR2 YFSETQ. This CDR3 region has 16 residues. Trimming took 2 bases from V and 2 from J, leaving 16 bases between them. The CDR3 sequence is CASSFRSGALQETQYF. Written as DNA, the CDR3 is TGCGCCAGCAGCTTTAGGAGTGGGGCACTACAAGAGACCCAGTACTTC.

This clone was found many times. The rearrangement joins TRBV2 to TRBJ2-1; 12 bases line up with TRBD2. The junction had 4 bases not matched to a gene; V was cut back by 6 bases and J by 7 bases. The CDR3 spans 14 residues. Germline V lookup: CDR1 SNHLY, CDR2 FYNNEI. The CDR3 nucleotides read TGTGCCAGCAGACTAGCGGGGGGTGGGAATGAGCAGTTCTTC. Encoded protein: CASRLAGGGNEQFF.

This clone occurred many times. J is TRBJ1-1 and V is TRBV6-2 or TRBV6-3; tentatively, D is TRBD1 (6 bases). With 8 bases removed from V and 2 bases from J, the gap between germline ends came to 21 bases. Germline loops: CDR1 MNHEY, CDR2 SVGEGT. CDR3 size: 16 residues. DNA of the CDR3: TGTGCCAGCGGCCACAGGGACATAGATTTCAACACTGAAGCTTTCTTT. Translating it yields CASGHRDIDFNTEAFF.

This clone was counted many times. The J gene is TRBJ1-5, the V gene TRBV28; D unresolved. Germline CDR1 reads MDHEN; CDR2 reads SYDVKM. The CDR3 loop spans 13 amino acids. The V gene lost 2 bases and the J gene lost 6 bases, with 8 bases spanning the gap. This CDR3 reads CASSLMSRQPQHF. CDR3 sequence (DNA): TGTGCCAGCAGTTTAATGAGCCGTCAGCCCCAGCATTTT.

This clone was counted ten times or more. The same CDR3 can be traced to other DNA sequences in this sample. The chain links TRBV11-1 to TRBJ2-1; 11 positions match TRBD2. This CDR3 region has 18 residues. The J segment lost 0 bases and the V segment lost 0 bases, leaving 4 bases of the junction unmatched. Germline V CDR1 and CDR2: SGHAT, FQDESV (reference sequence). CDR3 protein: CASSLAGLAESSYNEQFF. The DNA of the CDR3 is TGTGCCAGCAGCTTAGCGGGACTAGCGGAAAGCTCCTACAATGAGCAGTTCTTC.

This clone was recorded at least ten times. The V call is TRBV11-2, the J call TRBJ2-2; D is uncertain. The V end was cut by 1 base, the J end by 1 base, with 7 bases between. CDR3 length: 15 residues. Looked up from germline, CDR1 is SGHAT and CDR2 is FQNNGV. The CDR3 here is CASSLGVLNTGELFF. DNA of the CDR3: TGTGCCAGCAGCTTAGGGGTGCTGAACACCGGGGAGCTGTTTTTT. The full variable domain, completed using reference TRBV11-2 and TRBJ2-2, is EAGVAQSPRYKIIEKRQSVAFWCNPISGHATLYWYQQILGQGPKLLIQFQNNGVVDDSQLPKDRFSAERLKGVDSTLKIQPAKLEDSAVYLCASSLGVLNTGELFFGEGSRLTVL.

V gene TRBV20-1 combines with J gene TRBJ2-7; D is perhaps TRBD2 (6 bases). The germline V gene encodes CDR1 DFQATT and CDR2 SNEGSKA (reference sequence). The CDR3 runs 13 residues. V dropped 6 bases and J dropped 3 bases, with 15 bases sitting between them. The CDR3 reads CSARGLTVYEQYF. In nucleotides, the CDR3 is TGCAGTGCCCGGGGACTCACCGTCTACGAGCAGTACTTC.